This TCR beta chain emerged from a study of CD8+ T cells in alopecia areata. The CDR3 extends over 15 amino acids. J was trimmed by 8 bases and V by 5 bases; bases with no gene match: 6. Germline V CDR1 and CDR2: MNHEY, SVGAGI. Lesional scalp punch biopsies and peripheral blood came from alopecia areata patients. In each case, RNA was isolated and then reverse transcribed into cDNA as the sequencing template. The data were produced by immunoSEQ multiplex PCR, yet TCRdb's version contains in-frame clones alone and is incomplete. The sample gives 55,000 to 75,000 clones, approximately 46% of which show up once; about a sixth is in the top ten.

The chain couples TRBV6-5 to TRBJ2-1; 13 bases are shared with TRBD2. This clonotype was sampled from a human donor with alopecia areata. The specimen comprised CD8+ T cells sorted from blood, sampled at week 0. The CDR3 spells CASSRRLAGGHEQFF. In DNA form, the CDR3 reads TGTGCCAGCAGTCGACGACTAGCGGGAGGTCATGAGCAGTTCTTC.